These T cell receptor beta chains were read from a single sample in a study of cytomegalovirus exposure and HLA in healthy donors. Clones were sequenced by immunoSEQ multiplex PCR, and TCRdb holds only the in-frame ones, with some missing. The sample holds some 130,000 clones, roughly 70% seen once. The specimen sequenced was PBMCs. Every receptor here comes from a woman aged 55-69 years in good health and CMV-seropositive. Each CDR3 is given with its conserved first and last residue. The D gene is left open where the match is weak.

CDR3nt | CDR3aa | j_gene | len | v_gene | d_gene
TGTGCCAGCAGCACTTTGCTAGTGTCCTCCTACGAGCAGTACTTC | CASSTLLVSSYEQYF | TRBJ2-7 | 15 | TRBV21-1 | NA
TGTGCCAGCAGGGGGAGAGGAGGGACCCGAAACTACGAGCAGTACTTC | CASRGRGGTRNYEQYF | TRBJ2-7 | 16 | TRBV28 | NA
TGTGCCAGCAGCCGAGTTGGAGGGAACACCGGGGAGCTGTTTTTT | CASSRVGGNTGELFF | TRBJ2-2 | 15 | TRBV6-5 | NA
TGTGCCAGCAGCGGGACATGGGTACAAGATACGCAGTATTTT | CASSGTWVQDTQYF | TRBJ2-3 | 14 | TRBV6-1 | NA
TGTGCCAGCAGAGAAGACGAAGAGAGGCTCTACGAGCGGTACTTC | CASREDEERLYERYF | TRBJ2-7 | 15 | TRBV6-1 | NA
TGTGCCAGCAGTGGGACAGGGCGCCAGCCCCAGCATTTT | CASSGTGRQPQHF | TRBJ1-5 | 13 | TRBV27 | TRBD1
TGCAGCGTTGAAGGGACAGGGGAGTCGAAAAACACCGGGGAGCTGTTTTTT | CSVEGTGESKNTGELFF | TRBJ2-2 | 17 | TRBV29-1 | TRBD1
TGTGCCAGCAGCCTCGGGACTAGCGGGACAAGGAAGGGGAATGAGCAGTTCTTC | CASSLGTSGTRKGNEQFF | TRBJ2-1 | 18 | TRBV9 | TRBD2
TGCGCCAGCAGCTTGGTGGCAGGGGCCGGGGAGCTGTTTTTT | CASSLVAGAGELFF | TRBJ2-2 | 14 | TRBV5-1 | NA
TGCGCCAGCAGCTTGGTAGCGGGAGCGGCAGATACGCAGTATTTT | CASSLVAGAADTQYF | TRBJ2-3 | 15 | TRBV5-1 | TRBD2
TGTGCCACCAACTCAGGGGGCGGAGGCACTGAAGCTTTCTTT | CATNSGGGGTEAFF | TRBJ1-1 | 14 | TRBV28 | TRBD1
TGTGCCAGCAGCTTGGACAGGGGGCTTGGAGATACGCAGTATTTT | CASSLDRGLGDTQYF | TRBJ2-3 | 15 | TRBV5-6 | TRBD1
TGTGCCAGCAGCGTAGGGGTACAGAATGAAAAACTGTTTTTT | CASSVGVQNEKLFF | TRBJ1-4 | 14 | TRBV9 | NA
TGTGCCAGCACCGCGGGAGTTCAAGAGACCCAGTACTTC | CASTAGVQETQYF | TRBJ2-5 | 13 | TRBV18 | TRBD2
TGCGCCAGCAGCCCACTAGCGGGAGAACGGAGCGAGCAGTACTTC | CASSPLAGERSEQYF | TRBJ2-7 | 15 | TRBV5-1 | TRBD2
TGTGCCAGCAGCTGGAGGACAGATACGCAGTATTTT | CASSWRTDTQYF | TRBJ2-3 | 12 | TRBV5-6 | NA
TGTGCCAGCACCATAGGAGGTGGGAGAGAGACCCAGTACTTC | CASTIGGGRETQYF | TRBJ2-5 | 14 | TRBV28 | NA
TGTGCCAGCAGTGAAGGTTGGGGGACAGTAGCTTTCTTT | CASSEGWGTVAFF | TRBJ1-1 | 13 | TRBV6-1 | TRBD1
TGTGCCACCCAAGTAGACTCTGGGGCCAACGTCCTGACTTTC | CATQVDSGANVLTF | TRBJ2-6 | 14 | TRBV28 | NA
TGTGCCAGCAGCCGTACTAGACAGGGCTATGGCTACACCTTC | CASSRTRQGYGYTF | TRBJ1-2 | 14 | TRBV7-3 | TRBD1